A single sample gave rise to the 4 T cell receptor beta chains below, sequenced in a study of CD4+ T cells in melanoma. This table comes from immunoSEQ multiplex PCR, and its TCRdb copy is limited to in-frame clones, with some not included. The sample includes around 100,000 clones, about 90% of them seen just once. The sequenced sample consisted of peripheral blood. The receptors come from a human donor with melanoma.

The rearrangement uses TRBV5-6 and TRBJ1-2; 9 positions agree with TRBD1. The ends lost 3 bases at V and 7 bases at J; junction bases unmatched: 1. Per germline, CDR1 SGHDT and CDR2 YYEEEE. The CDR3 is made up of 12 amino acids. Here the CDR3 DNA reads TGTGCCAGCAGCTGGACAGGGGTTGGCTACACCTTC. This sequence encodes CASSWTGVGYTF.

This clone was detected ten times or more. The J gene is TRBJ2-5, the V gene TRBV11-2; D not resolved. Germline-derived CDR1 and CDR2 are SGHAT and FQNNGV. The length of the CDR3 is 15 residues. Trimming shortened V by 1 base and J by 5 bases, and 14 bases separated the two germline ends. The CDR3 loop reads CASSLGQTISETQYF. The CDR3 coding sequence is TGTGCCAGCAGCTTAGGACAAACAATCTCGGAGACCCAGTACTTC.

The chain recombines TRBV10-1 with TRBJ1-1; D is uncertain. Trimming cost V 6 bases and J 1 base, with 9 bases left between them. CDR1 and CDR2 (germline): WNHNN, SYGVQD (reference sequence). This CDR3 has 13 residues. For the CDR3, the DNA is TGCGCCAGCAGAGACGACGGGAACACTGAAGCTTTCTTT. It encodes CASRDDGNTEAFF.

The J gene is TRBJ2-2, the V gene TRBV7-3, with no clear D. The CDR3 runs to 14 residues. Trimming cost V 3 bases and J 2 bases, with 7 bases left between them. Germline V gene sequence: CDR1 SGHTA, CDR2 FQGTGA. The CDR3 DNA is TGTGCCAGCAGCTTGTGGCAAAACACCGGGGAGCTGTTTTTT. Translation: CASSLWQNTGELFF.